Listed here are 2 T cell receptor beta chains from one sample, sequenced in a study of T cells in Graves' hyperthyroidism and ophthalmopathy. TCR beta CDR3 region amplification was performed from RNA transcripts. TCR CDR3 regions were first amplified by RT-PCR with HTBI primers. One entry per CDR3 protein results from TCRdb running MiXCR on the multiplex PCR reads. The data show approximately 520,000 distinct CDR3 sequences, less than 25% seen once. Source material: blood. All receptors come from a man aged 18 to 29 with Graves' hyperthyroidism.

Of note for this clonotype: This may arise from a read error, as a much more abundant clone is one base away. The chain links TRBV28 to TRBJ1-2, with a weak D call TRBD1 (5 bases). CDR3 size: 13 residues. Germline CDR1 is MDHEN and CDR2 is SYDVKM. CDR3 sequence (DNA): TGTGCCTGCAGCCCCTGGGGACCCTATGGCTACACCTTC. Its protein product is CACSPWGPYGYTF.

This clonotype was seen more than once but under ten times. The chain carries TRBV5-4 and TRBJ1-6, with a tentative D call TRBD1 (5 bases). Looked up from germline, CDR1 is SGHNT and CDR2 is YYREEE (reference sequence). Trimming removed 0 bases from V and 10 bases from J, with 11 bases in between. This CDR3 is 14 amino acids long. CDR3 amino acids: CASSLVGGGSPLHF. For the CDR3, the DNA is TGTGCCAGCAGCTTGGTCGGGGGTGGATCACCCCTCCACTTT.